Each of the 11 T cell receptor beta chains below was sequenced from the same sample in a study of CD8 T cells in Susac syndrome. Random hexamers served to reverse transcribe about 0.5 to 1 ug RNA. MiXCR, run by TCRdb on the immunoSEQ multiplex PCR reads, gives a single entry per CDR3 protein. The sample lists 160,000 or so distinct CDR3 sequences; roughly 95% were seen once. The sample consisted of CD8+ T cells from PBMCs. These TCRs come from a human donor with multiple sclerosis.

The rearrangement links TRBV20-1 to TRBJ2-5; 14 bases are a match to TRBD2. This CDR3 has 15 residues. Per the germline V gene, CDR1 is DFQATT and CDR2 is SNEGSKA (reference sequence). V lost 7 bases to trimming and J lost 5 bases; unmatched junction nucleotides: 9. In DNA, the CDR3 is TGCAGTGTCGGACTAGCGGGGGGAAACGGGGAGACCCAGTACTTC. Its protein product is CSVGLAGGNGETQYF.

This chain links TRBV12-3 or TRBV12-4 with TRBJ1-5, with unresolved D. The CDR3 has 13 residues. V was shortened by 3 bases and J by 5 bases, with 8 bases between the two germline ends. The CDR3 is CASSLVEDQPQHF. The CDR3 DNA reads as TGTGCCAGCAGTTTGGTCGAGGATCAGCCCCAGCATTTT.

The CDR3 spells CSASGDSNQPQHF. The CDR3, as DNA: TGCAGTGCTTCCGGGGATAGCAATCAGCCCCAGCATTTT. The V and J genes are TRBV20-1 and TRBJ1-5; D gene unclear. Germline CDR1 reads DFQATT; CDR2 reads SNEGSKA (reference sequence). V was pared by 5 bases and J by 0 bases, with 8 bases between. The length of the CDR3 is 13 residues.

The chain has TRBV30 and TRBJ2-7; D remains unclear. Germline lookup yields CDR1 GTSNPN and CDR2 SVGIG (reference sequence). This CDR3 region has 13 residues. Trimming took 2 bases from V and 3 from J, leaving 11 bases between them. CDR3 coding DNA: TGTGCCTGGAGTCAAGCGCCGCACTACGAGCAGTACTTC. Encoded protein: CAWSQAPHYEQYF.

V is TRBV25-1 and J is TRBJ2-6, with TRBD1 matching 7 bases. The germline gives CDR1 MGHDK, CDR2 SYGVNS. The CDR3 extends over 17 amino acids. Trimming removed 4 bases from V and 1 base from J; junction bases left unmatched: 7. The CDR3 reads CASSGWDSGSGANVLTF. The CDR3 DNA reads as TGTGCCAGCAGTGGTTGGGACAGTGGGTCTGGGGCCAACGTCCTGACTTTC.

V is TRBV19 and J is TRBJ2-7; D is unclear. Germline CDR1 reads LNHDA; CDR2 reads SQIVND (reference sequence). The CDR3 covers 13 residues. The germline V and J ends were trimmed by 1 base and 7 bases, with 11 bases remaining between them. The DNA for the CDR3 is TGTGCCAGTAGTATAGCGGCCCCCGAGGAGCAGTACTTC. It translates to CASSIAAPEEQYF. Variable domain in full (rest from reference TRBV19 and TRBJ2-7): DGGITQSPKYLFRKEGQNVTLSCEQNLNHDAMYWYRQDPGQGLRLIYYSQIVNDFQKGDIAEGYSVSREKKESFPLTVTSAQKNPTAFYLCASSIAAPEEQYFGPGTRLTVT.

The rearrangement links TRBV20-1 to TRBJ1-1; D remains unclear. CDR1 and CDR2 from the germline V gene are DFQATT and SNEGSKA (reference sequence). The ends were cut back, 3 bases at V and 1 base at J, with 15 bases in the middle. The CDR3 is made up of 15 amino acids. The chain's CDR3 is CSASGRGRTNTEAFF. In DNA, the CDR3 is TGCAGTGCTAGTGGGAGAGGGCGGACGAACACTGAAGCTTTCTTT.

The gene calls are TRBV29-1 and TRBJ2-1; 9 bases agree with TRBD2. Unmatched junction bases numbered 0, after V lost 4 bases and J lost 8 bases. The germline V gene has CDR1 SQVTM and CDR2 ANQGSEA. The CDR3 has 11 residues. The CDR3 here is CSVGLADEQFF. CDR3 sequence (DNA): TGCAGCGTTGGACTAGCGGATGAGCAGTTCTTC.

The chain combines TRBV25-1 with TRBJ1-2; tentatively, D is TRBD1 (6 bases). Germline loops: CDR1 MGHDK, CDR2 SYGVNS. The ends were cut back, 2 bases at V and 7 bases at J, with 8 bases in the middle. This CDR3 region has 12 residues. The CDR3 DNA reads TGTGCCAGCAGTGAAGGGGGCCTTGGCTACACCTTC. Encoded protein: CASSEGGLGYTF.

This sequence joins TRBV3-1 and TRBJ2-3; D may be TRBD2 (6 bases). V was cut by 3 bases and J by 2 bases, with 15 bases left in between. Germline V CDR1 and CDR2: LGHDT, YNNKEL (reference sequence). CDR3 length: 16 residues. Here the CDR3 DNA reads TGTGCCAGCAGCCAGGGAAGCGGGCTATACACAGATACGCAGTATTTT. This sequence encodes CASSQGSGLYTDTQYF.

The chain joins TRBV6-5 to TRBJ1-2, with D hard to call. This CDR3 comprises 18 residues. CDR1 and CDR2 (germline): MNHEY, SVGAGI. Trimming left V 0 bases short and J 0 bases short, with 17 bases between. The CDR3 region has the DNA TGTGCCAGCAGTTACTCGATCGTAGCAGAGCTTCCTAACTATGGCTACACCTTC. It yields the protein CASSYSIVAELPNYGYTF.